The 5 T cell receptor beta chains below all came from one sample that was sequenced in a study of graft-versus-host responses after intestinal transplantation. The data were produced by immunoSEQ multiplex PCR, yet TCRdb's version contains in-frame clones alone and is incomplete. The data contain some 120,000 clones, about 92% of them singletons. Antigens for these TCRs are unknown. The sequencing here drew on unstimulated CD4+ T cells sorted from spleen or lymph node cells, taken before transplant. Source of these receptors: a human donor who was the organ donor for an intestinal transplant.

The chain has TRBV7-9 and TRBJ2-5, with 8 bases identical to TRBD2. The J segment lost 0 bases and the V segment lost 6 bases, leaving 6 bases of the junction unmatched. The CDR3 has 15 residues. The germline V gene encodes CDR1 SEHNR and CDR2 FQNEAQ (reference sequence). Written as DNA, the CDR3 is TGTGCCAGCAGTCGAGTAGCGGGGTACCAAGAGACCCAGTACTTC. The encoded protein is CASSRVAGYQETQYF.

The CDR3 DNA is TGTGCCAGCAGCCGATTTTCCGTTAGCTCCTACAATGAGCAGTTCTTC. It specifies CASSRFSVSSYNEQFF. This sequence joins TRBV5-8 and TRBJ2-1, with no clear D. Trimming stripped 4 bases from V and 0 bases from J, with 14 bases between. The CDR3 is 16 amino acids. In germline, CDR1 is SGHTS, CDR2 YDEGEE.

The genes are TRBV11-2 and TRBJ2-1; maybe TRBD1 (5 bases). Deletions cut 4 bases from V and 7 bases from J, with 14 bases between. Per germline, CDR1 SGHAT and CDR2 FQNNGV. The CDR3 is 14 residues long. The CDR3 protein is CASSYFTGGNEQFF. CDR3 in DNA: TGTGCCAGCAGCTACTTTACAGGTGGGAATGAGCAGTTCTTC. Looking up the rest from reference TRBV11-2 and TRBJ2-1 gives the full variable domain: EAGVAQSPRYKIIEKRQSVAFWCNPISGHATLYWYQQILGQGPKLLIQFQNNGVVDDSQLPKDRFSAERLKGVDSTLKIQPAKLEDSAVYLCASSYFTGGNEQFFGPGTRLTVL.

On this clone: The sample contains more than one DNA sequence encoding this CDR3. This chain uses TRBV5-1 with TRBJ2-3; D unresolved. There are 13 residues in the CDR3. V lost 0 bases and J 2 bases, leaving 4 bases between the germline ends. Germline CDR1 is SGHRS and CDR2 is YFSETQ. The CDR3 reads CASSLGPTDTQYF. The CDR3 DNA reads TGCGCCAGCAGCTTGGGGCCCACAGATACGCAGTATTTT. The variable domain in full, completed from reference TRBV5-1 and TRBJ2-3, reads KAGVTQTPRYLIKTRGQQVTLSCSPISGHRSVSWYQQTPGQGLQFLFEYFSETQRNKGNFPGRFSGRQFSNSRSEMNVSTLELGDSALYLCASSLGPTDTQYFGPGTRLTVL.

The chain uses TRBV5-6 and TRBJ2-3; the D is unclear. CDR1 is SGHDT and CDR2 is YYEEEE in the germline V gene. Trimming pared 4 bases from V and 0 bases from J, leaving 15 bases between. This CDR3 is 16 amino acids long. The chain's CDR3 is CASSLPRTYSTDTQYF. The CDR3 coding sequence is TGTGCCAGCAGCCTACCCAGGACGTACAGCACAGATACGCAGTATTTT.